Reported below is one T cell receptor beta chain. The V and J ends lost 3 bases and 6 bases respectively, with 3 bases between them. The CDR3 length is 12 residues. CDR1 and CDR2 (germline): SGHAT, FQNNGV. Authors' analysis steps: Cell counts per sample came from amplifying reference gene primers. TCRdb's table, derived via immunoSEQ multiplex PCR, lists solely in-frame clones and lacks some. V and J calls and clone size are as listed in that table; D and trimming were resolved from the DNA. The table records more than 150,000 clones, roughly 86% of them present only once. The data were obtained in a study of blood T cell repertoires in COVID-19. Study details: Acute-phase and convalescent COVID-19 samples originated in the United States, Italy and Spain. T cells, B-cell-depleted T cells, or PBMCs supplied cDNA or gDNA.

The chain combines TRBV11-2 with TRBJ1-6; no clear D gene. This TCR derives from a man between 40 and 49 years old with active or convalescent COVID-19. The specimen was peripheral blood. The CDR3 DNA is TGTGCCAGCAGCTTCTCTAATTCACCCCTCCACTTT. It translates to CASSFSNSPLHF. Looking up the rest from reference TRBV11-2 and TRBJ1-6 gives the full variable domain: EAGVAQSPRYKIIEKRQSVAFWCNPISGHATLYWYQQILGQGPKLLIQFQNNGVVDDSQLPKDRFSAERLKGVDSTLKIQPAKLEDSAVYLCASSFSNSPLHFGNGTRLTVT.